The clone carrying this T cell receptor (beta chain) has ten or more counts. This entry is derived from a study of T-cell reconstitution after alpha-beta-depleted transplantation in children. As it was prepared, the TCRbeta library received unique molecular identifiers. MiXCR, applied by TCRdb to the PCR reads, yields one record per CDR3 protein. There are fewer than 120,000 distinct CDR3 sequences in the sample; 10% occur only once, and 8% lies in the top ten. Trimming left V 1 base short and J 0 bases short, with 11 bases between. Germline values: CDR1 SGHRS, CDR2 YFSETQ. The CDR3 runs to 17 residues.

The clonotype originates from a human donor who donated a stem cell graft to a child with acute lymphoblastic leukemia. The material was PBMCs from the stem cell graft donor, obtained from the stem cell graft. The J gene is TRBJ2-6, the V gene TRBV5-1; tentative D call: TRBD1 (6 bases). CDR3: CASSLLTGRSGANVLTF. Here the CDR3 DNA reads TGCGCCAGCAGCTTGTTGACAGGCCGCTCTGGGGCCAACGTCCTGACTTTC.